Here is one T cell receptor beta chain with its context. What the recovered Cohort 3 donors had was two negative PCRs, clearance, or symptom resolution. The record originates from a study of blood T cell repertoires in COVID-19. The length of the CDR3 is 10 residues. Germline values: CDR1 SGHTA, CDR2 FQGNSA. V shed 2 bases and J shed 14 bases, with 9 bases lying between them. Sequencing was performed with immunoSEQ multiplex PCR; in TCRdb, only in-frame clones are kept and a portion is missing. This repertoire shows about 310,000 clones, roughly nine tenths found once; its top ten account for more than 9%.

The sequenced material came from PBMCs or T cells enriched from blood (not recorded which). This rearrangement joins TRBV7-2 to TRBJ1-1, with D possibly being TRBD1 (5 bases). This clonotype originated in a woman aged 25 to 45 who had recovered from COVID-19. This CDR3 reads CASSLQGRFF. In nucleotides, the CDR3 is TGTGCCAGCAGCTTACAGGGCAGGTTCTTT.